The entry that follows covers one T cell receptor (beta chain) sequence. This receptor's antigen is unknown. The sample holds no much larger clone one base away, and base qualities are not on file. Including the terminal cysteine and phenylalanine, the CDR3 comprises 15 residues. Left in the record is the CDR3 DNA by itself, 45 bases read in frame from the first base. V is trimmed back by 2 bases and J by 5 bases, and the junction contains 3 bases that no gene match accounts for. CDR1 MNHEY and CDR2 SMNVEV were looked up in the germline V gene (reference sequence). High-throughput TCR beta sequencing profiled peripheral blood CD8+ and CD4+ T cells from healthy donors, Susac syndrome patients and multiple sclerosis patients. Treatment-naive patients with stable or active relapsing-remitting disease fulfilling revised McDonald criteria were used as multiple sclerosis controls. Bulk CD8+ and CD4+ T cells were purified by magnetic negative isolation, while CD8+ TEMRA cells were enriched using FACS. Blood was drawn into EDTA tubes, processed within 24 hours, and PBMCs were isolated by density gradient centrifugation. PBMCs intended for TCR sequencing were frozen in liquid nitrogen and were later thawed in a 37 degrees C water bath. The sorted or isolated CD4+, CD8+ and CD8+ TEMRA cells had a purity of 90% or higher.

RNA was extracted using the RNeasy kit, and roughly 0.45 to 1 ug of the RNA was reverse transcribed with random hexamers. The immunoSEQ multiplex PCR assay, covering 54 Vbeta and 13 Jbeta segments, was used to amplify TCR beta CDR3 regions. To correct PCR amplification bias, a synthetic template baseline was used for both primer optimization and computational correction. Concerning the study's data processing: Reads were annotated to V, D and J genes per IMGT and analyzed with immunoSEQ Analyzer, keeping only productive sequences. To calculate clonality, Shannon entropy was normalized by log2 of the number of productive unique sequences and then subtracted from one. For each patient and control, public and private clones were evaluated within the 100 most prevalent clones. Clones were defined as Susac-specific if absent from the healthy and MS cohorts, from 900 to 1,300 published viral clones and from other ImmuneACCESS disease sequences. TCRdb redid the processing of the public reads, applying fastp at Q25 and MiXCR, and retained in-frame beta chains. Here each entry gathers all rows of one CDR3 protein and keeps the most common genes and DNA. Clone size and V and J calls follow TCRdb, not the original study. The sample table contains about 300,000 distinct CDR3 sequences; only one count was recorded for roughly 90% of them. Together, the top ten hold approximately 0.2% of the sample.

The record originates from a study of CD8 T cells in Susac syndrome (dated by TCRdb to between 2018 and 2021). Regarding the complete study: Repertoire sequencing was used to test whether CD8+ T cell activation and differentiation in Susac syndrome was antigen driven. The study compared CD8+ T cell repertoire clonality among eleven to twelve healthy donors, about 14 Susac syndrome patients and approximately 16 multiple sclerosis patients.

Points the paper makes about the study in general: The study acknowledged that relatively few individuals were included in the TCR sequencing and HLA analysis.

The sequenced material came from CD8+ T cells from PBMCs. This receptor was obtained from a human donor with multiple sclerosis. The chain is made from TRBV27 and TRBJ2-1, with TRBD2 matching 10 junction bases. The CDR3 reads as follows: CASSLASGGHNEQFF. The DNA sequence is as follows: TGTGCCAGCAGTTTAGCTAGCGGGGGTCACAATGAGCAGTTCTTC.